Listed below are T cell receptor beta chains from one sample, sequenced in a study of naive and memory T cell subsets. TCRdb recomputed calls from the 5' RACE reads with MiXCR, one row per CDR3 protein. The sample has roughly 48,000 distinct CDR3 sequences; roughly 4.7% are singletons. The source is a female donor in good health. Both conserved end residues are part of each CDR3. D genes are given only for firm matches. Not every row has a clone size; where given, it reads once, few, many or a size class.

TRBV7-3	TRBJ2-3	TRBD2	many	CASSPNSGSAKDTQYF	TGTGCCAGCAGCCCCAATAGCGGGAGTGCTAAAGATACGCAGTATTTT
TRBV18	TRBJ2-7	-	many	CASSSYPPRIGGEQYF	TGTGCCAGCTCATCGTACCCCCCCAGGATCGGGGGCGAGCAGTACTTC
TRBV18	TRBJ2-1	-	many	CASSPGMTSYNEQFF	TGTGCCAGCTCACCAGGGATGACTAGCTACAATGAGCAGTTCTTC
TRBV29-1	TRBJ2-6	-	many	CSVETGGANVLTF	TGCAGCGTGGAGACAGGTGGGGCCAACGTCCTGACTTTC
TRBV28	TRBJ2-7	TRBD2	many	CASRPGGTPYEQYF	TGTGCCAGCAGACCCGGGGGGACTCCCTACGAGCAGTACTTC
TRBV9	TRBJ2-1	-	-	CASSPHLVSDEQFF	TGTGCCAGCAGCCCACACTTAGTGAGCGATGAGCAGTTCTTC
TRBV29-1	TRBJ2-1	-	many	CSVDKQGRDEQFF	TGCAGCGTTGATAAGCAGGGTCGGGATGAGCAGTTCTTC
TRBV25-1	TRBJ1-1	-	many	CASSGTMGFHTEAFF	TGTGCCAGCAGTGGCACCATGGGATTCCACACTGAAGCTTTCTTT
TRBV28	TRBJ2-2	-	many	CASSLETGFNTGELFF	TGTGCCAGCAGTTTGGAAACAGGCTTTAACACCGGGGAGCTGTTTTTT
TRBV7-2	TRBJ2-3	TRBD2	many	CASSLREWVDTQYF	TGTGCCAGCAGCTTGCGGGAGTGGGTAGATACGCAGTATTTT
TRBV4-2	TRBJ2-1	TRBD2	many	CASSQEGLAGYNEQFF	TGTGCCAGCAGCCAAGAAGGGCTAGCGGGTTACAATGAGCAGTTCTTC
TRBV5-1	TRBJ2-7	TRBD1	many	CASSLDSARTGVDYEQYF	TGCGCCAGCAGCTTGGATTCCGCCCGGACAGGAGTTGATTACGAGCAGTACTTC
TRBV18	TRBJ1-6	-	many	CASSGSGDSPLHF	TGTGCCAGCTCGGGGTCAGGGGACTCACCCCTCCACTTT
TRBV5-8	TRBJ2-1	TRBD2	-	CASSRGTSGSRYNEQFF	TGTGCCAGCAGCCGAGGGACTAGCGGGAGCCGGTACAATGAGCAGTTCTTC
TRBV6-5	TRBJ1-3	-	many	CASRGSGNTIYF	TGTGCCAGCAGGGGATCGGGAAACACCATATATTTT
TRBV6-5	TRBJ1-4	-	many	CASSPPLRGAGEKLFF	TGTGCCAGCAGTCCCCCGCTGCGGGGGGCAGGTGAAAAACTGTTTTTT
TRBV5-1	TRBJ2-1	TRBD2	many	CASSQPGASGTLGSYNEQFF	TGCGCCAGCAGCCAGCCCGGGGCTAGCGGTACTTTAGGGTCCTACAATGAGCAGTTCTTC
TRBV20-1	TRBJ2-7	TRBD2	many	CSARGLAERHEQYF	TGCAGTGCGAGAGGACTAGCCGAAAGGCACGAGCAGTACTTC
TRBV28	TRBJ1-5	-	many	CASCGEKMHF	TGTGCCAGCTGCGGGGAAAAGATGCATTTT
TRBV5-1	TRBJ2-1	-	many	CASSLPAASYNEQFF	TGCGCCAGCAGTCTTCCAGCGGCTTCCTACAATGAGCAGTTCTTC
TRBV3-1	TRBJ2-7	-	many	CASSHSLWEQYF	TGTGCCAGCAGCCATTCCCTATGGGAGCAGTACTTC
TRBV28	TRBJ2-7	TRBD1	-	CASSSSRVRGGHEQYF	TGTGCCAGCAGTTCCTCTAGGGTGAGAGGGGGCCACGAGCAGTACTTC
TRBV27	TRBJ2-3	-	-	CASGRHRGGGSGSGGDTQYF	TGTGCCAGCGGCCGCCACAGGGGCGGGGGGAGCGGGAGCGGAGGAGATACGCAGTATTTT
TRBV20-1	TRBJ2-7	TRBD1	few	CSARGTGVYYEQYF	TGCAGTGCTCGGGGGACAGGGGTGTACTACGAGCAGTACTTC
TRBV20-1	TRBJ1-4	-	many	CSARVGDLEKLFF	TGCAGTGCTAGAGTTGGAGATCTTGAAAAACTGTTTTTT
TRBV28	TRBJ2-1	-	many	CASRKGKFSYNEQFF	TGTGCCAGCAGAAAGGGAAAATTCTCCTACAATGAGCAGTTCTTC
TRBV6-5	TRBJ1-1	-	many	CASSYYARNTEAFF	TGTGCCAGCAGTTACTACGCCCGTAACACTGAAGCTTTCTTT
TRBV27	TRBJ2-7	TRBD2	-	CASSPKRGGAHNEQYF	TGTGCCAGCAGCCCGAAACGGGGGGGGGCTCACAACGAGCAGTACTTC